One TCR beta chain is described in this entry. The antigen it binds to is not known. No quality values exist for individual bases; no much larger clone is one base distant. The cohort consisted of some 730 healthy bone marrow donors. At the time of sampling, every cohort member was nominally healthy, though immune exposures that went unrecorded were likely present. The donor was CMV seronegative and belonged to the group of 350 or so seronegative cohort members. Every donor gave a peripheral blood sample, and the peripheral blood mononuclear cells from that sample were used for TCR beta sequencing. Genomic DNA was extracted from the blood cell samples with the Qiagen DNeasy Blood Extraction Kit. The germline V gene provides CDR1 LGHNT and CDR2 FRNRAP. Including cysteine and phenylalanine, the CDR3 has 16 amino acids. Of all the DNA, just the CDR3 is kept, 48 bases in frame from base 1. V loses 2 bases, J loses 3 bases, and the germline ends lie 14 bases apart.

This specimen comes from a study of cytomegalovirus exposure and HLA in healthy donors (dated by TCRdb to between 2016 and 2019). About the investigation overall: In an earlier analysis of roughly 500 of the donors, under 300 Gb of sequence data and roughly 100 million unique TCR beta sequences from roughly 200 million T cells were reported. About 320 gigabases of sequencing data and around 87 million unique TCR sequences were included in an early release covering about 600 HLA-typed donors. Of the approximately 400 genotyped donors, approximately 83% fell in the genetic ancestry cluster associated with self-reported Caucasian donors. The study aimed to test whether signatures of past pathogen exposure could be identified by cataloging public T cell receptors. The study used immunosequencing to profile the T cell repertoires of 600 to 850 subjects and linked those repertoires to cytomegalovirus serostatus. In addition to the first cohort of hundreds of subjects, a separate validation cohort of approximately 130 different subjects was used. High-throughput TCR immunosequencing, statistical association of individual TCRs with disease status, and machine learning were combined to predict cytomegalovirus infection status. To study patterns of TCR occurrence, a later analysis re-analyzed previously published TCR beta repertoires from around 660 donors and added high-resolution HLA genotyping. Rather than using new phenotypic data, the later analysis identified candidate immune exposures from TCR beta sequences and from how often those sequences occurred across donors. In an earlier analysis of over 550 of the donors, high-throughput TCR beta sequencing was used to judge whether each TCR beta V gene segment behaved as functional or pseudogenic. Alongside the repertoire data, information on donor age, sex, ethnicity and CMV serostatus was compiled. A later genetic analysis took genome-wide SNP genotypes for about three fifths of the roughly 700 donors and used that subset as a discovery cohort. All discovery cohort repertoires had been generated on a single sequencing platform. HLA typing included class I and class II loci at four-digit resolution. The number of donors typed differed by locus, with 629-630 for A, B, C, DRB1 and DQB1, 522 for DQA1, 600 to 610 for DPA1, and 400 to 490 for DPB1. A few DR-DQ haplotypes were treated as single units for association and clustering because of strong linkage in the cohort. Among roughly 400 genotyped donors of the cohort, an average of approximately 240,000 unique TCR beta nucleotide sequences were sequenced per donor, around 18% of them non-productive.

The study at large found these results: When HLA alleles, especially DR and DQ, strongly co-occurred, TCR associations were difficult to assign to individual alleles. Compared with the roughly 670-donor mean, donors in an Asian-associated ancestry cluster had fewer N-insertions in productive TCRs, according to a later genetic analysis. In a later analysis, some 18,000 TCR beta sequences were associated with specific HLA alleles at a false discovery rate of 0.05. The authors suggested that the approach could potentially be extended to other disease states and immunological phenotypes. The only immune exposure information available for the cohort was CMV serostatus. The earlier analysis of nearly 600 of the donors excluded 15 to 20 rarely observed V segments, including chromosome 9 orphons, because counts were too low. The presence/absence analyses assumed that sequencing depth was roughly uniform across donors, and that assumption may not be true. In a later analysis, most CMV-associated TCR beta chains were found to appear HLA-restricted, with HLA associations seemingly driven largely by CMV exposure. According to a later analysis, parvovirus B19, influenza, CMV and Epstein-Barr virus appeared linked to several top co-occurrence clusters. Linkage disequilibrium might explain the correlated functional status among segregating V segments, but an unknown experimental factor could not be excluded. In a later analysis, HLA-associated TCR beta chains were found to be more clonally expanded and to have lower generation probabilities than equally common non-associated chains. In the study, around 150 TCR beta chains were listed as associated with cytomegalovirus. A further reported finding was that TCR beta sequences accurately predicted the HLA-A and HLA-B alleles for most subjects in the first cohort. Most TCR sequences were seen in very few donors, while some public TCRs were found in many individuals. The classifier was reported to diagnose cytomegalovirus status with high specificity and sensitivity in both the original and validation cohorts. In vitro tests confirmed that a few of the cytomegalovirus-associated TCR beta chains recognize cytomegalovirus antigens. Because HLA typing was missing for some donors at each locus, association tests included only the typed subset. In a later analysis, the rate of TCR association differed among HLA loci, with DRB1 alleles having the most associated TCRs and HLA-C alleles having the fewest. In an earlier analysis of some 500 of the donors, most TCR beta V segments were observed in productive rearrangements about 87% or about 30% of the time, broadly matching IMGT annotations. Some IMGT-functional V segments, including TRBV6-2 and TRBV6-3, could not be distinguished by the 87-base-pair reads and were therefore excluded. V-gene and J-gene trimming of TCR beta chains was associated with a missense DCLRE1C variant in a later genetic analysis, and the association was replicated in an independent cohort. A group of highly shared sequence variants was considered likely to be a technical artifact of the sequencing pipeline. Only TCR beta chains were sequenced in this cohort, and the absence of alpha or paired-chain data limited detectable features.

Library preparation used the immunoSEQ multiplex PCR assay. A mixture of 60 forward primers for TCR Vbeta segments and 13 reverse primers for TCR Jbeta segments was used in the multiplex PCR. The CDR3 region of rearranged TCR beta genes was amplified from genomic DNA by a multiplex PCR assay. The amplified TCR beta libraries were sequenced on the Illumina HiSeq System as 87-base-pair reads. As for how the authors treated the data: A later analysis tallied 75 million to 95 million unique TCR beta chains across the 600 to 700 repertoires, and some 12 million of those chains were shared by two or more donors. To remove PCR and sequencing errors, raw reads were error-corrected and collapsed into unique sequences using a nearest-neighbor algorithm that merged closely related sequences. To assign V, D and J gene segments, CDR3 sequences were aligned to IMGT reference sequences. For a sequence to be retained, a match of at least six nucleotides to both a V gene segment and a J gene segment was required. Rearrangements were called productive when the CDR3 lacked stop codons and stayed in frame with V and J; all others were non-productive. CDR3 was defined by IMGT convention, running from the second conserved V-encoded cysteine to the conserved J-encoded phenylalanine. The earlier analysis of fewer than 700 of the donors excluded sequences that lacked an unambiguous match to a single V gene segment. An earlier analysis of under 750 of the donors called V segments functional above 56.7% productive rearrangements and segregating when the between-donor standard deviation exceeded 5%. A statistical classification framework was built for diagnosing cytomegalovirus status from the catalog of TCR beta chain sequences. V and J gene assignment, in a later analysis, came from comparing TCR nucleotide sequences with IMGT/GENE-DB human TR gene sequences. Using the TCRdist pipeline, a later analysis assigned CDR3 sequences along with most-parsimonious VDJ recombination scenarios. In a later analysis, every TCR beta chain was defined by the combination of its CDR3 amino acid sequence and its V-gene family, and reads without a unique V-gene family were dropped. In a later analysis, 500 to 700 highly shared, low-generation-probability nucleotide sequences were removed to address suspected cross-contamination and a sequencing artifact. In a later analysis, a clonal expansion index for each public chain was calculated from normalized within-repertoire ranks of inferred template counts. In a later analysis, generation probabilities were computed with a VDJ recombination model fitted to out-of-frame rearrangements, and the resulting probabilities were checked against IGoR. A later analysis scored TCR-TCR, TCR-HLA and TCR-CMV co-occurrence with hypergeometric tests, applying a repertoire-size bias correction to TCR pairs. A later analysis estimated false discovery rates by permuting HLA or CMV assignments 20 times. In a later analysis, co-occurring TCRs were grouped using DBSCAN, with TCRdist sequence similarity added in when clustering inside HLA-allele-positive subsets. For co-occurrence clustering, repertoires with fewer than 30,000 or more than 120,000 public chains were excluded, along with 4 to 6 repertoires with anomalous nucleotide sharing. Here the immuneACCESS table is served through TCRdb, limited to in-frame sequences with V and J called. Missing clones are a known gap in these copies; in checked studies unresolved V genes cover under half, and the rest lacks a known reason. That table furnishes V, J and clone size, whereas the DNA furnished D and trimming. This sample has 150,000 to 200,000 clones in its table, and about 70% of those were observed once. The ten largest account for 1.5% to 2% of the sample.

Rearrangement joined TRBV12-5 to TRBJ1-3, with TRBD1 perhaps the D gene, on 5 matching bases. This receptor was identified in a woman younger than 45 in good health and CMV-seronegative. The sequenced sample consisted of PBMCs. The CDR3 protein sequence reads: CASGLSGGRDGNTIYF. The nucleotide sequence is TGTGCTAGTGGTTTGTCCGGCGGCAGGGATGGAAACACCATATATTTT.